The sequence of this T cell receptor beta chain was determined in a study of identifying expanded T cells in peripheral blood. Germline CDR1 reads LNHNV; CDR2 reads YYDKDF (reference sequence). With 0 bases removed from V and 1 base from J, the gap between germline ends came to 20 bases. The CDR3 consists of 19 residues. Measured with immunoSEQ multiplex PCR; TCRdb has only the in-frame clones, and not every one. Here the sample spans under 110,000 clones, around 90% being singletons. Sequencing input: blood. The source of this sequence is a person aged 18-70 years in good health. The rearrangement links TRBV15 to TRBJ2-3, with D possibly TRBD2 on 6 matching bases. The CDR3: CATSRDSPTRRDGTDTQYF. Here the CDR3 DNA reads TGTGCCACCAGCAGAGATTCCCCGACAAGGAGGGACGGCACAGATACGCAGTATTTT.